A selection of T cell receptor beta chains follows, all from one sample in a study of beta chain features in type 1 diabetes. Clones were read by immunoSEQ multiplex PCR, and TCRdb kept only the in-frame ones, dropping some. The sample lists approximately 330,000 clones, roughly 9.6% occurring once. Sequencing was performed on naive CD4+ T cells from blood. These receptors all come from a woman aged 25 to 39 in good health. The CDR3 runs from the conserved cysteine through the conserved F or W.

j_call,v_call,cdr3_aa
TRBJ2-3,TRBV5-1,CASSSSGQGAQYF
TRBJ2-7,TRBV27,CASSLSPGGQNEQYF
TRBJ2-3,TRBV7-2,CASSLEGQGTDTQYF
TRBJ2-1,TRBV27,CASSLSVAGAIYNQQFF
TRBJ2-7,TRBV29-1,CSAMTGRAYEQYF
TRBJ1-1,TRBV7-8,CASSLDLNTEAFF
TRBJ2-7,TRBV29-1,CSGGTTSYEQYF
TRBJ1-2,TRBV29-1,CSSEGLNLGYTF
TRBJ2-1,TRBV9,CANSASGTESEQFF
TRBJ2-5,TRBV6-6,CASKFLGASYQETQYF
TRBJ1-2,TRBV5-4,CASSRTDRGPFGYTF
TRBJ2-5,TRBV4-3,CASSQDLGAGETQYF
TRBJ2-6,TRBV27,CASQTNRAGANVLTF
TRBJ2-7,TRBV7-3,CASSLGLEVGEQYF
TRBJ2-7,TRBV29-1,CSVDGAYEQYF
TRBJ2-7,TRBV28,CASSWTRTGVYEQYF
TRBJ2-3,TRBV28,CASSWTGGTDTQYF
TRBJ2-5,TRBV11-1,CASTYTGGETQYF
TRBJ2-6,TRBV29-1,CSVEGWGTGANVLTF
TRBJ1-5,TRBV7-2,CASSEQGSQPQHF
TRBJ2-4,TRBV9,CASSVGRGNIQYF
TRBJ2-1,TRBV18,CASSRNSGRADNEQFF
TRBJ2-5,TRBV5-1,CASSLSGETQYF
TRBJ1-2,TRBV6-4,CASSPGTGWEYGYTF
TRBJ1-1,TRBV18,CASSPGDSAEAFF